Below, 26 T cell receptor beta chains from the same sample are listed, as sequenced in a study of T-cell memory formation after mild COVID-19. TCRdb redid the calling of the 5' RACE reads with MiXCR, one entry per CDR3 protein. There are roughly 250,000 distinct CDR3 sequences in the sample; over 15% occur only once, and 22% lies in the top ten. Sequences were obtained from PBMCs or a T cell subset sorted from them (not recorded which). These receptors were collected from a young man who had mild COVID-19 (a few samples of this study predate the infection). Cell type and time point are not known.

In this sample, this clonotype turned up many times. This chain uses TRBV7-2 with TRBJ2-5, with 7 bases that match TRBD2. V dropped 4 bases and J dropped 5; count of bases not matched to a gene: 4. CDR3 length equals 13 residues. Germline CDR1 reads SGHTA; CDR2 reads FQGNSA. The CDR3 is CASSSGGFETQYF. The DNA for the CDR3 is TGTGCCAGCAGCTCGGGAGGATTTGAGACCCAGTACTTC.

This clonotype was observed many times. The chain recombines TRBV11-3 with TRBJ2-1; perhaps TRBD2 as D (5 bases). In germline, CDR1 is SGHNT, CDR2 YENEEA. The V gene lost 4 bases and the J gene lost 6 bases, with 10 bases spanning the gap. The CDR3 consists of 13 residues. DNA of the CDR3: TGTGCCAGCAGCTCAGGAGGCTTCAATGAGCAGTTCTTC. It codes for CASSSGGFNEQFF.

This clonotype was counted a few times. V and J are TRBV7-9 and TRBJ2-2; 8 bases are a match to TRBD2. Trimming took 5 bases from V and 0 from J; bases not matched to a gene: 5. Germline CDR1 reads SEHNR; CDR2 reads FQNEAQ (reference sequence). This CDR3 has 16 residues. In DNA, the CDR3 is TGTGCCAGCAGCCTCAGACTAGCGACGAACACCGGGGAGCTGTTTTTT. Residues: CASSLRLATNTGELFF.

V and J are TRBV4-3 and TRBJ2-2; 14 bases map to TRBD2. Unmatched junction bases numbered 6, after V lost 0 bases and J lost 3 bases. This CDR3 is 19 amino acids long. CDR1 is LGHNA, CDR2 YSLEER, per germline. CDR3 sequence (DNA): TGCGCCAGCAGCCAAGATCGGACTAGCGGGGGGTCGCACACCGGGGAGCTGTTTTTT. Translation gives CASSQDRTSGGSHTGELFF.

J is TRBJ1-1 and V is TRBV25-1; D unclear. Germline loops: CDR1 MGHDK, CDR2 SYGVNS. V was cut by 4 bases and J by 4 bases, with 10 bases left in between. This CDR3 is built from 13 residues. DNA for the CDR3: TGTGCCAGCAGTGGGACTTGGGGCACTGAAGCTTTCTTT. This sequence encodes CASSGTWGTEAFF.

The chain links TRBV5-6 to TRBJ2-7; D gene unclear. Deletions cut 1 base from V and 2 bases from J, with 10 bases between. The CDR3 length is 14 residues. The germline gives CDR1 SGHDT, CDR2 YYEEEE. CDR3: CASSLRGLTYEQYF. The CDR3 DNA sequence: TGTGCCAGCAGCTTGAGAGGTCTCACCTACGAGCAGTACTTC.

The chain links TRBV19 to TRBJ2-3; D unresolved. V was pared by 2 bases and J by 2 bases, with 5 bases between. CDR1 and CDR2 (germline): LNHDA, SQIVND (reference sequence). The CDR3 spans 13 residues. DNA of the CDR3: TGTGCCAGTAGTATACTCGACACAGATACGCAGTATTTT. It yields the protein CASSILDTDTQYF.

The genes are TRBV5-1 and TRBJ1-6, with TRBD1 as a possible D gene (5 bases). Germline assignment: CDR1 SGHRS and CDR2 YFSETQ. The CDR3 spans 14 residues. The V and J ends lost 0 bases and 8 bases respectively, with 9 bases between them. CDR3 coding DNA: TGCGCCAGCAGCTTGGAGGGGCGGGATTCACCCCTCCACTTT. Translation: CASSLEGRDSPLHF.

The gene calls are TRBV28 and TRBJ2-1; no clear D. V dropped 10 bases and J dropped 1 base, with 20 bases sitting between them. This CDR3 comprises 16 residues. The V gene's germline CDR1 is MDHEN and CDR2 SYDVKM. The CDR3 DNA is TGTGCCACCAAAAACCCCGAGGCTTGGTCCTACAATGAGCAGTTCTTC. This sequence encodes CATKNPEAWSYNEQFF.

The chain carries TRBV12-3 or TRBV12-4 and TRBJ2-3; 8 positions match TRBD2. The CDR3 is 17 residues long. The V and J ends lost 6 bases and 2 bases, in that order; junction bases with no gene match: 13. CDR3 DNA sequence: TGTGCCAGCAGGGGCGGGGGGTCCCAACCTTCCACAGATACGCAGTATTTT. It is translated as CASRGGGSQPSTDTQYF.

There are a few counts of this clonotype. V gene TRBV9 combines with J gene TRBJ2-5, with 8 positions matching TRBD2. V lost 4 bases, J lost 5 bases, and 16 bases stayed unmatched. Germline V gene data show CDR1 as SGDLS and CDR2 as YYNGEE. CDR3 size: 17 residues. The CDR3 is CASSPSGAGGLEETQYF. In DNA form, the CDR3 reads TGTGCCAGCAGCCCCTCAGGGGCGGGGGGTCTTGAGGAGACCCAGTACTTC.

V usage is TRBV15 and J usage is TRBJ1-5, with D uncertain. The CDR3 sequence is 12 residues long. The germline V gene has CDR1 LNHNV and CDR2 YYDKDF (reference sequence). V dropped 4 bases and J dropped 5 bases, with 6 bases sitting between them. In nucleotides, the CDR3 is TGTGCCACCAGCATTCAGGATCAGCCCCAGCATTTT. This sequence encodes CATSIQDQPQHF.

This clonotype was detected only a few times. The rearrangement links TRBV12-3 or TRBV12-4 to TRBJ2-7, with 7 bases that match TRBD1. With V trimmed by 1 base and J by 0 bases, 3 bases remained unmatched. This CDR3 contains 15 residues. Here the CDR3 reads CASSLGQGVSYEQYF. CDR3 DNA: TGTGCCAGCAGTTTAGGACAGGGCGTCTCCTACGAGCAGTACTTC.

The chain links TRBV20-1 to TRBJ1-5; D is unclear. The germline gives CDR1 DFQATT, CDR2 SNEGSKA (reference sequence). V dropped 6 bases and J dropped 3 bases, with 15 bases sitting between them. This CDR3 comprises 14 residues. The CDR3 DNA is TGCAGTGCCTCCCTTGGCAGAATCAATCAGCCCCAGCATTTT. Translated, it gives CSASLGRINQPQHF.

This clonotype was counted a single time. V usage is TRBV30 and J usage is TRBJ1-4; D uncertain. Trimming pared 2 bases from V and 8 bases from J, leaving 18 bases between. The CDR3 length is 15 residues. CDR1 is GTSNPN and CDR2 is SVGIG in the germline V gene (reference sequence). CDR3 nucleotide sequence: TGTGCCTGGAGTAGTCGTTTAGATGGTGGGGAAAAACTGTTTTTT. It codes for CAWSSRLDGGEKLFF.

The chain combines TRBV12-3 or TRBV12-4 with TRBJ1-3; D is unclear. This CDR3 spans 14 amino acids. V gave up 5 bases and J gave up 1 base, with 9 bases separating them. CDR3 sequence: CASSTSLSGNTIYF. Here the CDR3 DNA reads TGTGCCAGCAGTACAAGTCTTTCTGGAAACACCATATATTTT.

This sequence joins TRBV4-3 and TRBJ1-4; D is ambiguous. Per the germline V gene, CDR1 is LGHNA and CDR2 is YSLEER. The CDR3 sequence is 17 residues long. V gave up 1 base and J gave up 7 bases, with 19 bases separating them. The CDR3 DNA reads as TGCGCCAGCAGCCAAGCTCTCGCTACGGTGGGAGGTGAAAAACTGTTTTTT. This translates into CASSQALATVGGEKLFF.

The J gene is TRBJ1-1, the V gene TRBV20-1; D is uncertain. V was pared by 8 bases and J by 0 bases, with 13 bases between. This CDR3 region has 13 residues. Germline CDR1 DFQATT, CDR2 SNEGSKA (reference sequence). As DNA, the CDR3 is TGCAGTCCTGCGACGGGGATGAACACTGAAGCTTTCTTT. This encodes CSPATGMNTEAFF.

This clonotype was picked up one time. The chain recombines TRBV10-3 with TRBJ1-6, with 10 nucleotides matching TRBD1. Germline V gives CDR1 ENHRY, CDR2 SYGVKD. Unmatched junction bases numbered 3, after V lost 2 bases and J lost 8 bases. This CDR3 region has 15 residues. DNA of the CDR3: TGTGCCATCAGTGAGCTCGGGACAGGGGATTCACCCCTCCACTTT. This encodes CAISELGTGDSPLHF.

The chain's CDR3 is CASSLTSGYTGELFF. In DNA form, the CDR3 reads TGTGCCAGCAGCTTAACTAGCGGCTACACCGGGGAGCTGTTTTTT. The rearrangement links TRBV7-2 to TRBJ2-2; 8 bases map to TRBD2. Germline assignment: CDR1 SGHTA and CDR2 FQGNSA. The CDR3 loop spans 15 amino acids. Trimming at V came to 2 bases and at J to 3 bases, leaving 2 bases not matched to a gene. Supplemented by reference TRBV7-2 and TRBJ2-2, the full variable domain reads GAGVSQSPSNKVTEKGKDVELRCDPISGHTALYWYRQSLGQGLEFLIYFQGNSAPDKSGLPSDRFSAERTGGSVSTLTIQRTQQEDSAVYLCASSLTSGYTGELFFGEGSRLTVL.

The CDR3 here is CASSNAGSYEQYV. CDR3 nucleotide sequence: TGTGCCAGCAGCAACGCTGGGAGCTACGAGCAGTACGTC. The V and J genes are TRBV6-2 or TRBV6-3 and TRBJ2-7; possibly TRBD2 for D (5 bases). The CDR3 totals 13 residues. Trimming took 6 bases from V and 3 from J, leaving 12 bases between them. In germline, CDR1 is MNHEY, CDR2 SVGEGT.

This clonotype has a count of ten or more. The chain joins TRBV7-2 to TRBJ2-5; no firm D call. CDR1 SGHTA and CDR2 FQGNSA come from the germline V gene. The CDR3 consists of 17 residues. Trimming removed 1 base at V and 3 bases at J, with 18 bases between. The CDR3 protein is CASSLGARWFRKETQYF. The CDR3 region has the DNA TGTGCCAGCAGCTTAGGGGCCCGGTGGTTCCGCAAAGAGACCCAGTACTTC.

This clonotype was counted a few times. The rearrangement links TRBV20-1 to TRBJ2-5; 7 bases are shared with TRBD2. Trimming removed 6 bases from V and 5 bases from J; junction bases left unmatched: 9. CDR3 length: 13 amino acids. Germline values: CDR1 DFQATT, CDR2 SNEGSKA (reference sequence). The CDR3 reads CSATALAMETQYF. CDR3 sequence (DNA): TGCAGTGCCACGGCACTAGCGATGGAGACCCAGTACTTC.

As concerns this clonotype: The germline gene is not matched at one end of the junction; a read error may be the cause. This chain joins TRBV7-7 and TRBJ2-3, with 9 positions matching TRBD2. From germline, CDR1 is SSHAT and CDR2 FNYEAQ (reference sequence). This CDR3 comprises 18 residues. The CDR3 DNA sequence: TGTGCTAGCAGCTCCTCTCTGACTAGCGGAAGGGGCACAGATACGCAGTATTTT. This encodes CASSSSLTSGRGTDTQYF.

J is TRBJ2-5 and V is TRBV20-1; D is possibly TRBD2 (5 bases). Trimming took 0 bases from V and 0 from J, leaving 14 bases between them. The germline V gene has CDR1 DFQATT and CDR2 SNEGSKA (reference sequence). The CDR3 is made up of 16 amino acids. CDR3 in amino acids: CSARDIPGEYQETQYF. For the CDR3, the DNA is TGCAGTGCTAGAGATATCCCCGGGGAATACCAAGAGACCCAGTACTTC.

The J gene is TRBJ1-4, the V gene TRBV27, with D possibly TRBD1 on 5 matching bases. CDR1 and CDR2 (germline): MNHEY, SMNVEV (reference sequence). This CDR3 has 13 residues. The germline V and J ends were trimmed by 7 bases and 11 bases, with 17 bases remaining between them. The CDR3 sequence: CASTRAQGEKLFF. The CDR3 nucleotides read TGTGCCAGCACCAGGGCCCAGGGAGAGAAACTGTTTTTT.